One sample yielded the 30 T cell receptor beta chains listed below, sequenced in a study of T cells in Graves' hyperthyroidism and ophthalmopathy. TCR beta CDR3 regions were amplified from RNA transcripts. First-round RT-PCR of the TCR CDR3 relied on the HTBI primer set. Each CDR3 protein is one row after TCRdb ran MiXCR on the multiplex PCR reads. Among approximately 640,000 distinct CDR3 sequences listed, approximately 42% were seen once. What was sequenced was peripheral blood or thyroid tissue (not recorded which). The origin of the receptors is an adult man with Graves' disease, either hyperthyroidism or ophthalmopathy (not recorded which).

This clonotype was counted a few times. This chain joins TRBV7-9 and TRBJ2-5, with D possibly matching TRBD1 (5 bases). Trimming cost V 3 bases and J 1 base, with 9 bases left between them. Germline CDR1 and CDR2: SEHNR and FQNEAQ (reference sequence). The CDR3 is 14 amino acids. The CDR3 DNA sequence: TGTGCCAGCAGCTTCCTCAGGGTCCAAGAGACCCAGTACTTC. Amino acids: CASSFLRVQETQYF.

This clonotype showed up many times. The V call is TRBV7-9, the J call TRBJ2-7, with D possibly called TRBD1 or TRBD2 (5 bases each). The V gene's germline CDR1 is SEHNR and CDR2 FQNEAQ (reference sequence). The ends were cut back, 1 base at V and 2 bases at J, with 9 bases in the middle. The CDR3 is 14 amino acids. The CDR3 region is CASSLVGDAYEQYF. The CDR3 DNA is TGTGCCAGCAGCTTAGTCGGGGACGCCTACGAGCAGTACTTC.

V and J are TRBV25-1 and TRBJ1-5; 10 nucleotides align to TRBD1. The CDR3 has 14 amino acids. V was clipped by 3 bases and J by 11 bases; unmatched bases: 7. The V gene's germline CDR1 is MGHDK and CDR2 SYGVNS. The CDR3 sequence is CASSDGTGAGTQHF. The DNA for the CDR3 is TGTGCCAGCAGTGACGGGACAGGGGCCGGGACCCAGCATTTT.

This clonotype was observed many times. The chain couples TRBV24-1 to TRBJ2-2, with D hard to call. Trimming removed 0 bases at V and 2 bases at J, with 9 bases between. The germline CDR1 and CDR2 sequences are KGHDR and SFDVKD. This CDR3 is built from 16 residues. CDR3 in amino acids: CATSDLKADNTGELFF. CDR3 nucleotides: TGTGCCACCAGTGATTTGAAGGCAGATAACACCGGGGAGCTGTTTTTT.

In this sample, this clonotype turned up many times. The CDR3 region is CASRDRGTGANVLTF. The CDR3 region has the DNA TGCGCCAGCCGGGACAGGGGTACTGGGGCCAACGTCCTGACTTTC. The chain couples TRBV5-1 to TRBJ2-6, with 10 bases matching TRBD1. CDR3 size: 15 residues. The ends lost 7 bases at V and 2 bases at J; junction bases unmatched: 3. Germline CDR1 and CDR2: SGHRS and YFSETQ.

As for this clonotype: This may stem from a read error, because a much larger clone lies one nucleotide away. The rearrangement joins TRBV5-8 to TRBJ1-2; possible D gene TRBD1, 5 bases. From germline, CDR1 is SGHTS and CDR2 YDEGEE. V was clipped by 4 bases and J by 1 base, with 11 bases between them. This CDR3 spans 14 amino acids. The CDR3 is CASSLGGYNYGYTF. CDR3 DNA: TGTGCCAGCAGCCTGGGGGGGTATAACTATGGCTACACCTTC.

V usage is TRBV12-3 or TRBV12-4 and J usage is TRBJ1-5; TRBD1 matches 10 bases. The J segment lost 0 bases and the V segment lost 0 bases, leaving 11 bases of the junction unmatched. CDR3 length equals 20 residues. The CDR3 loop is CASSLAWDRGAGYSNQPQHF. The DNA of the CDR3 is TGTGCCAGCAGTTTAGCTTGGGACAGGGGCGCAGGATATAGCAATCAGCCCCAGCATTTT.

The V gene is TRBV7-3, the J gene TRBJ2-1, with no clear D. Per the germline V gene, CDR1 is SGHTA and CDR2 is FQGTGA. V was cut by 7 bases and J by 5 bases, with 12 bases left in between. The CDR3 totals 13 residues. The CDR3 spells CASTTLRNNEQFF. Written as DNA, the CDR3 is TGTGCCAGCACAACTTTAAGGAACAATGAGCAGTTCTTC.

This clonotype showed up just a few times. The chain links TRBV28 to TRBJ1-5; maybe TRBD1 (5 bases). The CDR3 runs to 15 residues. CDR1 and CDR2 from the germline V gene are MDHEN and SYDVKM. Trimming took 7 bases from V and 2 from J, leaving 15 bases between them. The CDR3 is CASTLQGGGNQPQHF. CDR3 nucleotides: TGTGCCAGCACCCTTCAGGGAGGGGGCAATCAGCCCCAGCATTTT.

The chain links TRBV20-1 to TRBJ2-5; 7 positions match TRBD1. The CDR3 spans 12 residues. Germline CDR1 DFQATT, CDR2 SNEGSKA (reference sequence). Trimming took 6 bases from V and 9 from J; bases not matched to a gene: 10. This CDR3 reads CSAMTGSQPQYF. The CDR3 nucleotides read TGCAGTGCAATGACAGGGAGTCAGCCCCAGTACTTC.

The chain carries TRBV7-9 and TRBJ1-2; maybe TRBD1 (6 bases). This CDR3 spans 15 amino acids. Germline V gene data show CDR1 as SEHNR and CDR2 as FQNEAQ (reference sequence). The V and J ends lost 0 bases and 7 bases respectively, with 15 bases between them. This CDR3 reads CASSLARQGSGGYTF. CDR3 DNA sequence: TGTGCCAGCAGCTTAGCGAGGCAGGGGTCGGGTGGCTACACCTTC.

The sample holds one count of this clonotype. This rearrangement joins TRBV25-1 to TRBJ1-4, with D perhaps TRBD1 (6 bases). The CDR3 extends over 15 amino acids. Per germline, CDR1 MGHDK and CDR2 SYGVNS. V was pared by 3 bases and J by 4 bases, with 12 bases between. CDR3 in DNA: TGTGCCAGCAGTGACAGACAGGAAGTTAATGAAAAACTGTTTTTT. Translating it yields CASSDRQEVNEKLFF.

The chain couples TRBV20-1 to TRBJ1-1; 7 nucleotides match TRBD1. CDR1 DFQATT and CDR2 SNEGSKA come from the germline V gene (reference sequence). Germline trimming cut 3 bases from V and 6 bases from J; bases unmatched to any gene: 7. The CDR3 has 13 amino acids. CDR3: CSASRGGRAEAFF. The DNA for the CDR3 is TGCAGTGCTAGTAGAGGGGGCAGGGCTGAAGCTTTCTTT.

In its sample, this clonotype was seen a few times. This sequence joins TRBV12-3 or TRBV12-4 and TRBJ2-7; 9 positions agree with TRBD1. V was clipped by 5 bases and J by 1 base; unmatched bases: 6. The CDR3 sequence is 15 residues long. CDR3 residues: CASSSGQGRSYEQYF. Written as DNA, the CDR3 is TGTGCCAGCAGTAGTGGACAGGGGCGTTCCTACGAGCAGTACTTC.

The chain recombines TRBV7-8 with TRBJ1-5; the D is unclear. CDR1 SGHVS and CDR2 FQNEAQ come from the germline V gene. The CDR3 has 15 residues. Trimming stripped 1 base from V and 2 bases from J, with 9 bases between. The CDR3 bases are TGTGCCAGCAGCTTAGATTCTGGGGGCAATCAGCCCCAGCATTTT. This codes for CASSLDSGGNQPQHF.

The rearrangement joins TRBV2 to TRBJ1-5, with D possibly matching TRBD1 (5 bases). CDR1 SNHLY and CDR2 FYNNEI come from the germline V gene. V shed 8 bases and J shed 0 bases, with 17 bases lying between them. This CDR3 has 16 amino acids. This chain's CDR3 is CASRLGGTDSNQPQHF. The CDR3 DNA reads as TGTGCCAGCCGCCTGGGCGGGACGGATAGCAATCAGCCCCAGCATTTT.

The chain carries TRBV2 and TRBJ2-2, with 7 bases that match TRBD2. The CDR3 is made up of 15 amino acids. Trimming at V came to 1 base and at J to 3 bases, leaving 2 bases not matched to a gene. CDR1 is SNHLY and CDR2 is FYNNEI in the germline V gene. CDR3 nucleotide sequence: TGTGCCAGCAGTGAAGTTGCGGGAGACACCGGGGAGCTGTTTTTT. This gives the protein CASSEVAGDTGELFF.

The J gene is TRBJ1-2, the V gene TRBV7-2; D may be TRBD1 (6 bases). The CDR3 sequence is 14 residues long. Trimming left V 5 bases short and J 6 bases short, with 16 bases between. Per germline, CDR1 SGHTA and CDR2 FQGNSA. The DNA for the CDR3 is TGTGCCAGCAGCGCAGGACAGCGAAATAATGGCTACACCTTC. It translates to CASSAGQRNNGYTF.

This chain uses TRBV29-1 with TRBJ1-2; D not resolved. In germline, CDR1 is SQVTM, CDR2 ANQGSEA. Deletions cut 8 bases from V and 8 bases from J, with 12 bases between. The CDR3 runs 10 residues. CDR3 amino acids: CSQGRVGYTF. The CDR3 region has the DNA TGCAGCCAAGGGAGGGTAGGCTACACCTTC.

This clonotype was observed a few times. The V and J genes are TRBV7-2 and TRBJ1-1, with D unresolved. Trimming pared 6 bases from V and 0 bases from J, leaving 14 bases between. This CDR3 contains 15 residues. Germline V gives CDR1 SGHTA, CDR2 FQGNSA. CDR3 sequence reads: CASRPRSGLNTEAFF. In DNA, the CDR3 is TGTGCCAGCAGACCTCGAAGTGGATTGAACACTGAAGCTTTCTTT.

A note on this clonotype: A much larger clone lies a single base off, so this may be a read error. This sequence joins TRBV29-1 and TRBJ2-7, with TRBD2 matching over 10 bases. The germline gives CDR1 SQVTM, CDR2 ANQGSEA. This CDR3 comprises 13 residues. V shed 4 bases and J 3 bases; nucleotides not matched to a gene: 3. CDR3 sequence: CSVGSSGSYEQYF. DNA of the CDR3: TGCAGCGTTGGTTCTAGCGGGAGCTACGAGCAGTACTTC.

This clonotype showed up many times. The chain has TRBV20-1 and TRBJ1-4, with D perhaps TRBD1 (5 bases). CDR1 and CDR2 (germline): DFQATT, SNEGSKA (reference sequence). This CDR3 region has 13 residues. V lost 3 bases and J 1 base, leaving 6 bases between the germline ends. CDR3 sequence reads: CSASQGTNEKLFF. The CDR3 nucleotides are TGCAGTGCTAGCCAGGGAACTAATGAAAAACTGTTTTTT.

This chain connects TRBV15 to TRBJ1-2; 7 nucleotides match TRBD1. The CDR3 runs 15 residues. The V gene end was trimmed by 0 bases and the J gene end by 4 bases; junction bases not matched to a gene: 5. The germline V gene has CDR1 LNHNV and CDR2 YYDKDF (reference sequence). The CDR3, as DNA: TGTGCCACCAGCAGAGAAAGGGGGCGCAGCTATGGCTACACCTTC. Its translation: CATSRERGRSYGYTF.

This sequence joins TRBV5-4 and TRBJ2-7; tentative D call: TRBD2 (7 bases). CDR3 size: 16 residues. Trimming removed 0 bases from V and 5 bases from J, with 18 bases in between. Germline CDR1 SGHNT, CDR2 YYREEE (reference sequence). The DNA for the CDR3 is TGTGCCAGCAGCTTGGAAGGGGGAGGGCCTCGGAACGAGCAGTACTTC. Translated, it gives CASSLEGGGPRNEQYF. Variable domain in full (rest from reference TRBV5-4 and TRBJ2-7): ETGVTQSPTHLIKTRGQQVTLRCSSQSGHNTVSWYQQALGQGPQFIFQYYREEENGRGNFPPRFSGLQFPNYSSELNVNALELDDSALYLCASSLEGGGPRNEQYFGPGTRLTVT.

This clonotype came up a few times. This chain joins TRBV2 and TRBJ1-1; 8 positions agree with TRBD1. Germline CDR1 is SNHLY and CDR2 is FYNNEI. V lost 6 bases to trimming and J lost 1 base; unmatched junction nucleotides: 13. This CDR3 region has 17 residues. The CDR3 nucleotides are TGTGCCAGCAGGGGACAGGTCCGGATAGAGAGGAACACTGAAGCTTTCTTT. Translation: CASRGQVRIERNTEAFF.

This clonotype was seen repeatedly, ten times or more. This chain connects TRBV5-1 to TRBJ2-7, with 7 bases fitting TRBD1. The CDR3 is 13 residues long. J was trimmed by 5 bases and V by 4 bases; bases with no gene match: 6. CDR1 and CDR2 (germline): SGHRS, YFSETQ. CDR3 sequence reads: CASSPTGYHEQYF. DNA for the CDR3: TGCGCCAGCAGCCCGACAGGGTACCACGAGCAGTACTTC. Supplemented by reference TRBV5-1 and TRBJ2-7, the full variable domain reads KAGVTQTPRYLIKTRGQQVTLSCSPISGHRSVSWYQQTPGQGLQFLFEYFSETQRNKGNFPGRFSGRQFSNSRSEMNVSTLELGDSALYLCASSPTGYHEQYFGPGTRLTVT.

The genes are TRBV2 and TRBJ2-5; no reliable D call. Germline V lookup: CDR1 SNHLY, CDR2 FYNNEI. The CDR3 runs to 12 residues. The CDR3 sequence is CAHRENQETQYF. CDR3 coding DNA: TGTGCTCACAGAGAGAACCAAGAGACCCAGTACTTC.

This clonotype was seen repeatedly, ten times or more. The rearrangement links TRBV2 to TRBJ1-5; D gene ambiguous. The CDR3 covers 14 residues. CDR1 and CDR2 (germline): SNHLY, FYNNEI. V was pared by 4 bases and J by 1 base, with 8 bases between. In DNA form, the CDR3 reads TGTGCCAGCAGTGCGGGCGAGAGCAATCAGCCCCAGCATTTT. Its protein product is CASSAGESNQPQHF.

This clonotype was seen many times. CDR3 sequence: CATSAPQGSGANVLTF. The CDR3 DNA reads TGTGCCACCAGTGCTCCGCAGGGCTCTGGGGCCAACGTCCTGACTTTC. The rearrangement uses TRBV24-1 and TRBJ2-6, with a possible D match to TRBD1 (5 bases). V shed 5 bases and J shed 0 bases, with 10 bases lying between them. CDR1 and CDR2 (germline): KGHDR, SFDVKD. This CDR3 spans 16 amino acids.

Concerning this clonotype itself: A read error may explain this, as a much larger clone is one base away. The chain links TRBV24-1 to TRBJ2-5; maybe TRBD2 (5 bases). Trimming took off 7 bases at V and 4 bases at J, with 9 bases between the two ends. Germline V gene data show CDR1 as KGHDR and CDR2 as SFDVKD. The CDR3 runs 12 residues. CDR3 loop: CATRVAGETQYF. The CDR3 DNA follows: TGTGCCACCAGAGTGGCGGGAGAGACCCAGTACTTC.